Below are 29 T cell receptor beta chains sequenced from a single sample in a study of blood T cell repertoires in COVID-19. Profiled with immunoSEQ multiplex PCR; TCRdb holds only in-frame clones, not every one. This sample has roughly 170,000 clones, with roughly 90% found just once. The sample taken for sequencing was peripheral blood. The receptors originated from a man aged 65-85 years with active or convalescent COVID-19.

The chain employs TRBV5-1 and TRBJ2-5; TRBD2 agrees at 10 bases. The CDR3 extends over 17 amino acids. Germline V gene sequence: CDR1 SGHRS, CDR2 YFSETQ. After removal of 0 bases from V and 5 bases from J, the junction contained 10 bases not matched to a gene. The CDR3 DNA reads TGCGCCAGCAGCTTGGTTGCTAGCGGGAGTAACGGGGAGACCCAGTACTTC. Translating it yields CASSLVASGSNGETQYF.

The chain couples TRBV5-5 to TRBJ1-2; the match to TRBD1 covers 8 bases. Trimming removed 4 bases from V and 4 bases from J; junction bases left unmatched: 9. The length of the CDR3 is 15 residues. Germline loops: CDR1 SGHKS, CDR2 YYEKEE (reference sequence). The CDR3 reads CASSEDRAWRYGYTF. In DNA, the CDR3 is TGTGCCAGCAGCGAGGACAGGGCGTGGCGCTATGGCTACACCTTC.

V usage is TRBV10-3 and J usage is TRBJ1-2, with D possibly matching TRBD1 (5 bases). This CDR3 is built from 13 residues. Germline values: CDR1 ENHRY, CDR2 SYGVKD. The germline V and J ends were trimmed by 2 bases and 3 bases, with 7 bases remaining between them. The CDR3 nucleotides are TGTGCCATCAGTGAGGGGGCAGACTATGGCTACACCTTC. Amino acid sequence: CAISEGADYGYTF.

This clone was seen just once. The J gene is TRBJ1-6, the V gene TRBV7-9, with D uncertain. CDR1 is SEHNR, CDR2 FQNEAQ, per germline (reference sequence). The CDR3 has 13 residues. V lost 5 bases to trimming and J lost 10 bases, with 12 bases between them. CDR3 sequence: CASSESSVSPLHF. The DNA for the CDR3 is TGTGCCAGCAGCGAGAGCAGCGTATCACCCCTCCACTTT.

The rearrangement links TRBV27 to TRBJ2-7; TRBD2 matches at 10 bases. The V segment lost 2 bases and the J segment 6 bases; nucleotides outside the gene matches: 10. The germline V gene encodes CDR1 MNHEY and CDR2 SMNVEV (reference sequence). The CDR3 is 16 residues long. The CDR3 sequence: CASSLRSGRALIEQYF. The CDR3 bases are TGTGCCAGCAGTTTAAGGAGCGGGAGGGCCTTAATCGAGCAGTACTTC.

This chain connects TRBV11-2 to TRBJ1-1; no firm D call. The CDR3 sequence is 15 residues long. V was cut by 4 bases and J by 3 bases, with 15 bases left in between. Germline CDR1 reads SGHAT; CDR2 reads FQNNGV. CDR3 region: CASSSGESGHTEAFF. The CDR3, as DNA: TGTGCCAGCAGCTCTGGGGAGAGCGGCCACACTGAAGCTTTCTTT.

This sequence joins TRBV7-8 and TRBJ1-5; unclear D gene. The germline V and J ends were trimmed by 0 bases and 0 bases, with 9 bases remaining between them. Germline lookup yields CDR1 SGHVS and CDR2 FQNEAQ. The CDR3 loop spans 16 amino acids. CDR3 nucleotides: TGTGCCAGCAGCTTAGCCTGGGGAGTTAGCAATCAGCCCCAGCATTTT. Amino acids: CASSLAWGVSNQPQHF.

V gene TRBV3-1 (or the pseudogene TRBV3-2) combines with J gene TRBJ2-6; 7 nucleotides match TRBD1. Germline loops: CDR1 LGHDT, CDR2 YNNKEL (reference sequence). The CDR3 extends over 21 amino acids. V shed 3 bases and J 5 bases; nucleotides not matched to a gene: 22. The CDR3 sequence is CASSHYVGGDRDIWRANVLTF. The CDR3 DNA follows: TGTGCCAGCAGCCATTACGTAGGGGGCGACAGGGATATCTGGCGGGCCAACGTCCTGACTTTC.

The rearrangement uses TRBV6-2 or TRBV6-3 and TRBJ1-5; tentative D call: TRBD1 (5 bases). CDR3 size: 17 residues. Trimming cost V 6 bases and J 0 bases, with 18 bases left between them. Germline V gene lookup returns CDR1 MNHEY and CDR2 SVGEGT. CDR3 sequence (DNA): TGTGCCAGCAGCAACCGACAGAGCCGCTCTAGCAATCAGCCCCAGCATTTT. It specifies CASSNRQSRSSNQPQHF.

This clone was seen just once. The gene calls are TRBV27 and TRBJ1-2; no clear D gene. CDR1 is MNHEY and CDR2 is SMNVEV in the germline V gene (reference sequence). The CDR3 consists of 12 residues. V lost 2 bases, J lost 8 bases, and 9 bases lay in between. The DNA for the CDR3 is TGTGCCAGCAGTTTAAGAGGATGGGGCTACACCTTC. Protein product: CASSLRGWGYTF.

This clone showed up just once. The chain carries TRBV30 and TRBJ1-1; no definite D call. Germline CDR1 and CDR2: GTSNPN and SVGIG (reference sequence). The V and J ends lost 0 bases and 7 bases respectively, with 12 bases between them. The CDR3 runs 13 residues. The CDR3: CAWSVLGGSEAFF. The CDR3 DNA reads as TGTGCCTGGAGTGTACTCGGAGGGAGTGAAGCTTTCTTT.

V gene TRBV5-6 combines with J gene TRBJ1-1; D unclear. The V end was cut by 4 bases, the J end by 1 base, with 17 bases between. The germline V gene has CDR1 SGHDT and CDR2 YYEEEE. CDR3 length: 16 amino acids. The CDR3 is CASSTLPLRKNTEAFF. The CDR3 nucleotides read TGTGCCAGCAGCACCCTCCCCTTGCGGAAGAACACTGAAGCTTTCTTT.

The V call is TRBV7-3, the J call TRBJ1-2; D is undetermined. The CDR3 is 13 residues long. Trimming pared 4 bases from V and 13 bases from J, leaving 19 bases between. Germline V gives CDR1 SGHTA, CDR2 FQGTGA. CDR3 DNA: TGTGCCAGCAGCTATCCGGGATTCACAAAGCCCACCTTC. Translating it yields CASSYPGFTKPTF.

This clone was detected once. This chain uses TRBV7-8 with TRBJ1-1, with TRBD1 matching over 9 bases. In germline, CDR1 is SGHVS, CDR2 FQNEAQ. The CDR3 has 17 amino acids. V lost 2 bases to trimming and J lost 0 bases; unmatched junction nucleotides: 7. CDR3 DNA: TGTGCCAGCAGCTTACCCCTGACAGGGGGTCTGAACACTGAAGCTTTCTTT. Its translation: CASSLPLTGGLNTEAFF.

V gene TRBV7-8 combines with J gene TRBJ1-5; TRBD1 might be the D (5 bases). V was trimmed by 0 bases and J by 1 base, leaving 7 bases between them. The CDR3 is 15 residues long. Germline loops: CDR1 SGHVS, CDR2 FQNEAQ. This CDR3 reads CASSLAGGSNQPQHF. CDR3 nucleotides: TGTGCCAGCAGCTTAGCCGGGGGAAGCAATCAGCCCCAGCATTTT.

The V call is TRBV7-2, the J call TRBJ1-5, with TRBD1 matching over 7 bases. Germline CDR1 and CDR2: SGHTA and FQGNSA. The CDR3 is made up of 14 amino acids. V gave up 5 bases and J gave up 7 bases; unmatched junction bases: 8. CDR3 residues: CASSPTGVRQPQHF. Written as DNA, the CDR3 is TGTGCCAGCAGCCCCACAGGGGTTAGGCAGCCCCAGCATTTT.

CDR3: CAWSVGQSYEQYF. CDR3 nucleotides: TGTGCCTGGAGTGTGGGACAGTCCTACGAGCAGTACTTC. The chain employs TRBV30 and TRBJ2-7; 7 positions agree with TRBD1. In germline, CDR1 is GTSNPN, CDR2 SVGIG (reference sequence). Trimming at V came to 0 bases and at J to 1 base, leaving 0 bases not matched to a gene. There are 13 residues in the CDR3.

This sequence joins TRBV7-8 and TRBJ2-3, with a possible D match to TRBD2 (6 bases). The CDR3 is made up of 16 amino acids. Germline-derived CDR1 and CDR2 are SGHVS and FQNEAQ. Trimming took off 1 base at V and 0 bases at J, with 11 bases between the two ends. CDR3 bases: TGTGCCAGCAGCTTAGTGGTAGCGGAGAGCACAGATACGCAGTATTTT. Its translation is CASSLVVAESTDTQYF.

The chain carries TRBV4-3 and TRBJ1-3, with unresolved D. V lost 4 bases to trimming and J lost 0 bases, with 16 bases between them. Germline CDR1 is LGHNA and CDR2 is YSLEER. The CDR3 loop spans 17 amino acids. CDR3 protein: CASSPSPYSDSGNTIYF. The CDR3 DNA sequence: TGCGCCAGCAGCCCTAGCCCTTACAGCGACTCTGGAAACACCATATATTTT.

The chain couples TRBV7-9 to TRBJ2-1, with D perhaps matching TRBD2 (5 bases). Germline lookup yields CDR1 SEHNR and CDR2 FQNEAQ (reference sequence). The germline V and J ends were trimmed by 3 bases and 3 bases, with 6 bases remaining between them. The CDR3 has 13 amino acids. CDR3 amino acids: CASSLRVYNEQFF. For the CDR3, the DNA is TGTGCCAGCAGCTTGAGGGTCTACAATGAGCAGTTCTTC.

The chain is built from TRBV2 and TRBJ1-1; 7 bases align to TRBD1. The germline V gene encodes CDR1 SNHLY and CDR2 FYNNEI. With V trimmed by 2 bases and J by 4 bases, 4 bases remained unmatched. The CDR3 sequence is 14 residues long. The CDR3 loop is CASSESRGTTEAFF. The CDR3 DNA is TGTGCCAGCAGTGAAAGCAGGGGGACCACTGAAGCTTTCTTT.

The J gene is TRBJ2-5, the V gene TRBV7-9; no definite D call. Trimming took off 5 bases at V and 5 bases at J, with 18 bases between the two ends. The CDR3 has 15 residues. Germline CDR1 SEHNR, CDR2 FQNEAQ (reference sequence). The DNA of the CDR3 is TGTGCCAGCAGCCCCCCCACAAGGCCCGGGGAGACCCAGTACTTC. This sequence encodes CASSPPTRPGETQYF.

The V gene is TRBV19, the J gene TRBJ2-4; D gene ambiguous. The V and J ends lost 4 bases and 5 bases respectively, with 12 bases between them. Germline CDR1 LNHDA, CDR2 SQIVND (reference sequence). The CDR3 sequence is 14 residues long. The CDR3 sequence: CASSTPGRENIQYF. CDR3 bases: TGTGCCAGTAGTACCCCCGGTCGCGAAAACATTCAGTACTTC.

This clone was observed once. This chain joins TRBV30 and TRBJ1-6, with no clear D. Trimming left V 2 bases short and J 7 bases short, with 15 bases between. The CDR3 sequence is 15 residues long. Germline lookup yields CDR1 GTSNPN and CDR2 SVGIG (reference sequence). The CDR3 nucleotides read TGTGCCTGGAGTCGCGGAGGTTTGGGAAATTCACCCCTCCACTTT. Translating it yields CAWSRGGLGNSPLHF.

V and J are TRBV3-1 (or the pseudogene TRBV3-2) and TRBJ1-1; a weak D match, TRBD1 (5 bases). V gave up 0 bases and J gave up 5 bases, with 13 bases separating them. This CDR3 has 15 amino acids. CDR1 is LGHDT, CDR2 YNNKEL, per germline (reference sequence). CDR3: CASSQDPQRGTEAFF. CDR3 coding DNA: TGTGCCAGCAGCCAAGACCCCCAAAGGGGAACTGAAGCTTTCTTT.

V usage is TRBV6-5 and J usage is TRBJ2-7; 10 bases line up with TRBD2. Losses at the gene ends were 2 bases for V and 0 bases for J; bases not matched to a gene: 4. The CDR3 contains 16 residues. The V gene's germline CDR1 is MNHEY and CDR2 SVGAGI. The CDR3 bases are TGTGCCAGCAGTTACCTTAGCGGGAGGAGCTCCTACGAGCAGTACTTC. Its protein is CASSYLSGRSSYEQYF.

CDR3 in amino acids: CSVYGQHYGYTF. The CDR3 DNA sequence: TGCAGCGTGTATGGACAGCACTATGGCTACACCTTC. The genes are TRBV29-1 and TRBJ1-2, with TRBD1 as a possible D gene (6 bases). Germline V gene lookup returns CDR1 SQVTM and CDR2 ANQGSEA. V shed 6 bases and J shed 3 bases, with 11 bases lying between them. The CDR3 length is 12 residues.

The chain joins TRBV13 to TRBJ2-2; possible D gene TRBD2, 5 bases. With 2 bases removed from V and 7 bases from J, the gap between germline ends came to 20 bases. Germline V gene lookup returns CDR1 PRHDT and CDR2 FYEKMQ (reference sequence). The CDR3 sequence is 17 residues long. The CDR3 spells CASSLFRGLGSSGELFF. CDR3 coding DNA: TGTGCCAGCAGCTTATTTCGCGGATTAGGGAGCAGCGGGGAGCTGTTTTTT.

CDR3 region: CASSEVAAKGMFKQFF. The CDR3 DNA reads TGTGCCAGTAGTGAGGTAGCGGCTAAGGGGATGTTTAAGCAGTTCTTC. V gene TRBV19 combines with J gene TRBJ2-1, with a weak D call TRBD2 (6 bases). Trimming pared 5 bases from V and 11 bases from J, leaving 25 bases between. CDR3 size: 16 residues. Germline loops: CDR1 LNHDA, CDR2 SQIVND (reference sequence).